The 18 T cell receptor beta chains reported below all come from one sample, sequenced in a study of T cells in Graves' hyperthyroidism and ophthalmopathy. What was amplified from RNA transcripts were TCR beta CDR3 regions. HTBI primers were employed in a first-round RT-PCR of the TCR CDR3. MiXCR, run by TCRdb on the multiplex PCR reads, gives a single entry per CDR3 protein. This table has 650,000 to 700,000 distinct CDR3 sequences, 17% appearing once. Input material: blood. The source is a man over 45 with Graves' hyperthyroidism.

This clonotype was seen ten or more times. V is TRBV18 and J is TRBJ2-1, with D possibly TRBD1 on 6 matching bases. Between the trimmed V and J ends, which lost 5 bases and 9 bases, there was a span of 14 bases. Germline V lookup: CDR1 KGHSH, CDR2 LQKENI. This CDR3 region has 13 residues. As DNA, the CDR3 is TGTGCCAGCTCATTATTACAGGGAAGTGAGCAGTTCTTC. Translation: CASSLLQGSEQFF.

The J gene is TRBJ1-6, the V gene TRBV14; possibly TRBD1 for D (5 bases). V shed 0 bases and J shed 10 bases, with 10 bases lying between them. Germline values: CDR1 SGHDN, CDR2 FVKESK. The CDR3 is made up of 14 amino acids. CDR3 loop: CASSQDPGWSPLHF. CDR3 bases: TGTGCCAGCAGCCAAGATCCAGGGTGGTCACCCCTCCACTTT.

The CDR3 spells CASSVTRRNEKLFF. CDR3 sequence (DNA): TGTGCCAGCAGCGTTACTAGGAGAAATGAAAAACTGTTTTTT. This sequence joins TRBV7-9 and TRBJ1-4; D gene ambiguous. The CDR3 covers 14 residues. The germline V and J ends were trimmed by 5 bases and 5 bases, with 12 bases remaining between them. Germline CDR1 reads SEHNR; CDR2 reads FQNEAQ (reference sequence).

This clonotype was detected many times. The CDR3 region has the DNA TGTGCCAGCAGTGAAATCGCAGGCGGGAGTGCAGATACGCAGTATTTT. Its translation: CASSEIAGGSADTQYF. The rearrangement uses TRBV2 and TRBJ2-3, with 7 bases that match TRBD2. Germline CDR1 and CDR2: SNHLY and FYNNEI. V lost 2 bases and J lost 4; bases outside the gene matches: 9. CDR3 length equals 16 residues.

There are a few counts of this clonotype. The chain has TRBV6-1 and TRBJ2-2, with TRBD1 as a possible D gene (6 bases). Germline CDR1 MNHNS, CDR2 SASEGT. Trimming pared 10 bases from V and 5 bases from J, leaving 20 bases between. This CDR3 has 15 amino acids. CDR3 DNA: TGTGCCACCAGAACTAGGGACACTTTAACCGGGGAGCTGTTTTTT. It encodes CATRTRDTLTGELFF.

This clonotype came up a few times. The V call is TRBV10-3, the J call TRBJ2-1; 8 bases fit TRBD2. Trimming removed 7 bases from V and 7 bases from J; junction bases left unmatched: 12. This CDR3 is built from 15 residues. Germline CDR1 reads ENHRY; CDR2 reads SYGVKD. Here the CDR3 DNA reads TGTGCCATCAACAGTGGACTAGCAGAAAGAAATGAGCAGTTCTTC. This codes for CAINSGLAERNEQFF.

V usage is TRBV6-1 and J usage is TRBJ1-2; TRBD1 might be the D (6 bases). The CDR3 contains 13 residues. V lost 4 bases and J 3 bases, leaving 9 bases between the germline ends. Germline V gives CDR1 MNHNS, CDR2 SASEGT. The CDR3 sequence: CASSVQGHYGYTF. Written as DNA, the CDR3 is TGTGCCAGCAGTGTACAGGGCCACTATGGCTACACCTTC.

This clonotype was seen ten or more times. The chain carries TRBV10-3 and TRBJ2-7; D call uncertain. This CDR3 comprises 15 residues. The germline CDR1 and CDR2 sequences are ENHRY and SYGVKD. V was cut by 6 bases and J by 0 bases, with 15 bases left in between. CDR3 residues: CAISATTQLSYEQYF. The CDR3 DNA sequence: TGTGCCATCAGCGCCACGACACAACTCTCCTACGAGCAGTACTTC.

V usage is TRBV7-9 and J usage is TRBJ2-1, with TRBD1 matching over 10 bases. The CDR3 extends over 15 amino acids. Germline CDR1 and CDR2: SEHNR and FQNEAQ (reference sequence). Unmatched junction bases numbered 6, after V lost 5 bases and J lost 5 bases. The CDR3 loop reads CASSRDRGSDNEQFF. The CDR3 bases are TGTGCCAGCAGCCGGGACAGGGGATCGGACAATGAGCAGTTCTTC.

This rearrangement joins TRBV5-1 to TRBJ1-2; TRBD1 is a possible D gene (5 bases). The V end was cut by 3 bases, the J end by 1 base, with 13 bases between. Germline CDR1 and CDR2: SGHRS and YFSETQ. This CDR3 has 15 residues. The CDR3 region is CASSYHPTVNYGYTF. The CDR3 nucleotides are TGCGCCAGCAGCTACCACCCGACAGTTAACTATGGCTACACCTTC.

V usage is TRBV19 and J usage is TRBJ2-3, with D perhaps matching TRBD2 (6 bases). Germline CDR1 and CDR2: LNHDA and SQIVND (reference sequence). The CDR3 has 14 residues. Between the trimmed V and J ends, which lost 5 bases and 6 bases, there was a span of 15 bases. The CDR3 nucleotides read TGTGCCAGTAGTCCCCAGCACGGAGGGGATACGCAGTATTTT. The encoded protein is CASSPQHGGDTQYF.

In its sample, this clonotype was seen a few times. This chain uses TRBV14 with TRBJ1-2, with D possibly being TRBD1 (5 bases). The V gene lost 0 bases and the J gene lost 4 bases, with 12 bases spanning the gap. The CDR3 is made up of 15 amino acids. Germline CDR1 SGHDN, CDR2 FVKESK. As DNA, the CDR3 is TGTGCCAGCAGCCAAGATAATTCCAGGGTCTATGGCTACACCTTC. Translating gives CASSQDNSRVYGYTF.

This clonotype has at least ten counts. The chain has TRBV10-3 and TRBJ2-5, with 9 bases fitting TRBD1. CDR1 and CDR2 (germline): ENHRY, SYGVKD. This CDR3 spans 14 amino acids. The junction had 0 bases not matched to a gene; V was cut back by 0 bases and J by 4 bases. The CDR3 DNA follows: TGTGCCATCAGTGAGTCGACAGGGGGAGAGACCCAGTACTTC. Translated, it gives CAISESTGGETQYF.

This clonotype was recorded at least ten times. The chain is built from TRBV7-9 and TRBJ1-1; a possible D gene is TRBD1 (5 bases). V shed 5 bases and J shed 3 bases, with 13 bases lying between them. Germline-derived CDR1 and CDR2 are SEHNR and FQNEAQ (reference sequence). This CDR3 has 14 residues. In DNA, the CDR3 is TGTGCCAGCAGCGCAGGGACGGAGGACACTGAAGCTTTCTTT. This codes for CASSAGTEDTEAFF.

This clonotype was detected ten times or more. V and J are TRBV28 and TRBJ2-1; 11 bases align to TRBD2. Germline loops: CDR1 MDHEN, CDR2 SYDVKM. The J segment lost 1 base and the V segment lost 10 bases, leaving 3 bases of the junction unmatched. CDR3 length: 14 residues. CDR3 DNA: TGTGCCACGAGGACTAGCGGGTCCTACAATGAGCAGTTCTTC. The encoded protein is CATRTSGSYNEQFF.

This clonotype occurred many times. The rearrangement links TRBV27 to TRBJ2-7, with no clear D. The CDR3 has 15 residues. V was trimmed by 4 bases and J by 2 bases, leaving 15 bases between them. The germline V gene has CDR1 MNHEY and CDR2 SMNVEV (reference sequence). The CDR3 protein is CASSSSYVFPYEQYF. CDR3 in DNA: TGTGCCAGCAGTTCATCATACGTTTTTCCCTACGAGCAGTACTTC.

Worth noting for this clonotype: A much larger clone differs by one base, so this may be a read error. This sequence joins TRBV7-9 and TRBJ2-5; tentatively, D is TRBD2 (5 bases). Germline V gene lookup returns CDR1 SEHNR and CDR2 FQNEAQ (reference sequence). CDR3 size: 13 residues. V lost 1 base to trimming and J lost 7 bases, with 10 bases between them. CDR3: CASSLVDGGTQYF. The DNA of the CDR3 is TGTGCCAGCAGCTTAGTTGACGGAGGGACCCAGTACTTC.

This chain joins TRBV28 and TRBJ2-3; TRBD2 agrees at 9 bases. The junction had 7 bases not matched to a gene; V was cut back by 3 bases and J by 6 bases. Germline CDR1 reads MDHEN; CDR2 reads SYDVKM. This CDR3 comprises 15 residues. CDR3 amino acids: CASSLTSGWSDTQYF. DNA for the CDR3: TGTGCCAGCAGTTTGACTAGCGGTTGGAGCGATACGCAGTATTTT.